The 5 T cell receptor delta chains listed next were all sequenced from one sample in a study of gamma-delta T cells after stem cell transplantation. TCRdb re-called clones from the RT-PCR reads using CATT. Of 6,500 to 8,000 delta-chain clones in the sample, 20% to 25% were seen once. Sequenced material: gamma-delta T cells. The source of these receptors is a human donor. It is not recorded whose cells these are; they may come from a transplant donor.

Relative to its sample, this clone is medium-sized (0.01 to 0.1%). This sample also contains other DNA sequences that code for the same CDR3. The rearrangement joins TRDV1 to TRDJ1, with 7 bases fitting TRDD3. The ends lost 2 bases at V and 0 bases at J; junction bases unmatched: 12. CDR3 length: 18 amino acids. Germline CDR1 is TSWWSYY and CDR2 is QGS. The CDR3 loop is CALGETPGGPRYTDKLIF. CDR3 sequence (DNA): TGTGCTCTTGGGGAAACTCCTGGGGGCCCCCGGTACACCGATAAACTCATCTTT.

A note on this clone: With a much larger clone just one base away, this may be a read error. The sample has other DNA sequences that encode this CDR3 too. The chain joins TRDV1 to TRDJ3, with 10 bases aligning to TRDD3. CDR1 is TSWWSYY and CDR2 is QGS in the germline V gene. This CDR3 has 22 amino acids. V lost 4 bases, J lost 2 bases, and 17 bases stayed unmatched. In DNA form, the CDR3 reads TGTGCTCTTGGGGCCCTTCCCCTCAAGCTGGGGGATAAAACCTGGGACACCCGACAGATGTTTTTC. This sequence encodes CALGALPLKLGDKTWDTRQMFF.

The J gene is TRDJ1, the V gene TRDV2; 9 bases are shared with TRDD3. Trimming took 0 bases from V and 3 from J; bases not matched to a gene: 13. The CDR3 extends over 18 amino acids. The germline gives CDR1 GEAIGNYY, CDR2 EKD. The CDR3 bases are TGTGCCTGTGACACCGTTCCTACTGGGGGAAAGGGGCCCGATAAACTCATCTTT. Translating gives CACDTVPTGGKGPDKLIF.

On this clone itself: With a much larger clone just one base away, this may be a read error. The sample holds other DNA sequences that translate to the same CDR3. V usage is TRDV2 and J usage is TRDJ1, with a tentative D call TRDD2 (6 bases). Germline loops: CDR1 GEAIGNYY, CDR2 EKD. V gave up 2 bases and J gave up 3 bases, with 18 bases separating them. The CDR3 is made up of 16 amino acids. The CDR3 DNA follows: TGTGCCTGTGACAGGCTTCCTCCTCCGGTGGCCGATAAACTCATCTTT. It encodes CACDRLPPPVADKLIF.

This chain links TRDV2 with TRDJ1; tentative D call: TRDD3 (6 bases). Per the germline V gene, CDR1 is GEAIGNYY and CDR2 is EKD. Trimming left V 0 bases short and J 10 bases short, with 20 bases between. The CDR3 consists of 15 residues. CDR3 region: CACDTVGYLSEVLIF. DNA of the CDR3: TGTGCCTGTGACACCGTGGGATATTTATCGGAAGTACTCATCTTT.